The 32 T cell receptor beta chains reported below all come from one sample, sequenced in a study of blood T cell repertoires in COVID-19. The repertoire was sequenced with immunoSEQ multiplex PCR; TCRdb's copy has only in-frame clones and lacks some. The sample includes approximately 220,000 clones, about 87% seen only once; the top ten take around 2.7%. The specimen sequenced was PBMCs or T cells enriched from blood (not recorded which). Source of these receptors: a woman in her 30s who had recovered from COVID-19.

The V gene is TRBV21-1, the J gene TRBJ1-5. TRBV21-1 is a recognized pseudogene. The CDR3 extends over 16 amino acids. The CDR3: CASSKGSCASNQPQHF. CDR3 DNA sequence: TGTGCCAGCAGCAAAGGAAGTTGTGCGAGCAATCAGCCCCAGCATTTT.

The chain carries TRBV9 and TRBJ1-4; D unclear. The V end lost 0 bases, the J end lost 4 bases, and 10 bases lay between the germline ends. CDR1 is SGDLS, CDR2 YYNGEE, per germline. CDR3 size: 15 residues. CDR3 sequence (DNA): TGTGCCAGCAGCGTAGATGCCGGGGTTAATGAAAAACTGTTTTTT. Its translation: CASSVDAGVNEKLFF.

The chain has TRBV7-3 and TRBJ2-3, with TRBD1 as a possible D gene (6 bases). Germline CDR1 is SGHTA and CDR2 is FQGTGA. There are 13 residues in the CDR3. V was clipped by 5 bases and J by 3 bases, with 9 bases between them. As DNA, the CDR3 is TGTGCCAGCAGCCCTACAGGGACAGATACGCAGTATTTT. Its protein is CASSPTGTDTQYF. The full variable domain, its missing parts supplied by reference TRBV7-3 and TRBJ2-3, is GAGVSQTPSNKVTEKGKYVELRCDPISGHTALYWYRQSLGQGPEFLIYFQGTGAADDSGLPNDRFFAVRPEGSVSTLKIQRTERGDSAVYLCASSPTGTDTQYFGPGTRLTVL.

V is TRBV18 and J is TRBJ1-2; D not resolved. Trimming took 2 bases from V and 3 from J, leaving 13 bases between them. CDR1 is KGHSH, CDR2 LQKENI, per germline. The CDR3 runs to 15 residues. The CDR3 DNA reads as TGTGCCAGCTCACCAAGCGGAGTCAGAGACTATGGCTACACCTTC. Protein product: CASSPSGVRDYGYTF.

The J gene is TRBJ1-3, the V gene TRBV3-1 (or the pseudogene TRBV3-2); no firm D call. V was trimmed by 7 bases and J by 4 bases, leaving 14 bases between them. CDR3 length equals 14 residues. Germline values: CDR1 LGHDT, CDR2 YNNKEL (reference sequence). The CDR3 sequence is CASTPGPTGNTIYF. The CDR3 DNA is TGTGCCAGCACCCCTGGGCCGACCGGAAACACCATATATTTT.

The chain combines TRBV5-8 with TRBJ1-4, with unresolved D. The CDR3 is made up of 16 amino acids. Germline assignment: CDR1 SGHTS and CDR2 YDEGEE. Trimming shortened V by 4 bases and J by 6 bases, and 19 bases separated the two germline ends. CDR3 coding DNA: TGTGCCAGCAGCCCCGGGGTTAATCTTTATGATGAAAAACTGTTTTTT. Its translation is CASSPGVNLYDEKLFF.

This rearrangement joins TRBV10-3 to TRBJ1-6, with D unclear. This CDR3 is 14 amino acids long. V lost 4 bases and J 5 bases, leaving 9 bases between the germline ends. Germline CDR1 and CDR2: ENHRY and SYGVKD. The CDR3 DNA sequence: TGTGCCATCAGTGTGCACAGAAATAATTCACCCCTCCACTTT. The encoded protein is CAISVHRNNSPLHF.

CDR3 amino acids: CASSLGGRYNSPLHF. Here the CDR3 DNA reads TGTGCCAGCAGTTTAGGGGGGAGATATAATTCACCCCTCCACTTT. The V and J genes are TRBV28 and TRBJ1-6, with TRBD1 as a possible D gene (5 bases). Germline V lookup: CDR1 MDHEN, CDR2 SYDVKM. This CDR3 comprises 15 residues. Trimming took off 2 bases at V and 4 bases at J, with 9 bases between the two ends.

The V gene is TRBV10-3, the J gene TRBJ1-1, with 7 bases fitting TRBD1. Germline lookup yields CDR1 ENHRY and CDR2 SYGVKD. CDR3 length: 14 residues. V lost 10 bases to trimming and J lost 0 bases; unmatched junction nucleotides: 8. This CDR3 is CATYQGVLNTEAFF. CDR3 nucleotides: TGTGCCACTTATCAGGGGGTTTTGAACACTGAAGCTTTCTTT.

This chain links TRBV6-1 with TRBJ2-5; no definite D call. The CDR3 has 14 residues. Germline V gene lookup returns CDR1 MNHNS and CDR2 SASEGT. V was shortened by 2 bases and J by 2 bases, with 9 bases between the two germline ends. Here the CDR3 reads CASSEFRSQETQYF. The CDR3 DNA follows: TGTGCCAGCAGTGAATTCCGGTCTCAAGAGACCCAGTACTTC.

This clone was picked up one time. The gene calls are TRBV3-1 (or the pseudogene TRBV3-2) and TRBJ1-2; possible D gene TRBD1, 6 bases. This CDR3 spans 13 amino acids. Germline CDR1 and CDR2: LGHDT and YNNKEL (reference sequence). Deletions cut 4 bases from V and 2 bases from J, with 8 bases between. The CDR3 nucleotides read TGTGCCAGCAGCCTCGACAGGAACTATGGCTACACCTTC. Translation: CASSLDRNYGYTF.

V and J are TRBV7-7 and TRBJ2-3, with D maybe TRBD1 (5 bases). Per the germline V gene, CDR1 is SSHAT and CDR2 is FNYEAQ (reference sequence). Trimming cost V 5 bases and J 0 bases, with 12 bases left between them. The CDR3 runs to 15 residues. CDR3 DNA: TGTGCCAGCAGCCCACAGGACCGTAGCACAGATACGCAGTATTTT. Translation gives CASSPQDRSTDTQYF.

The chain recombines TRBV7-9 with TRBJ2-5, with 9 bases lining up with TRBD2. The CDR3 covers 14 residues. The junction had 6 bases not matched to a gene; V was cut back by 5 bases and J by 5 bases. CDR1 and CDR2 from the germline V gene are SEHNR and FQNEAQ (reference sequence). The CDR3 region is CASSPGTSRETQYF. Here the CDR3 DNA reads TGTGCCAGCAGCCCCGGGACTAGCAGGGAGACCCAGTACTTC.

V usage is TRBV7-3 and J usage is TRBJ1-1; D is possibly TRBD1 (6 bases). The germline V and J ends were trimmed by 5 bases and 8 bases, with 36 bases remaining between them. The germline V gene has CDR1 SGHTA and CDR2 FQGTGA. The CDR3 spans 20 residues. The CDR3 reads CASSPNPSKTGGERAIEAFF. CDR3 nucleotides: TGTGCCAGCAGCCCCAATCCCTCTAAAACGGGGGGCGAGCGCGCAATAGAAGCTTTCTTT.

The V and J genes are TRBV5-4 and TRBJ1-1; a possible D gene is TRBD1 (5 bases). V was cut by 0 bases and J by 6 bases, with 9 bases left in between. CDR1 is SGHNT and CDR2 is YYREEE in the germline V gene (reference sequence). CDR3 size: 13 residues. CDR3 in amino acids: CASSLGTSSEAFF. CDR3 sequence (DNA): TGTGCCAGCAGCTTGGGGACATCCTCTGAAGCTTTCTTT.

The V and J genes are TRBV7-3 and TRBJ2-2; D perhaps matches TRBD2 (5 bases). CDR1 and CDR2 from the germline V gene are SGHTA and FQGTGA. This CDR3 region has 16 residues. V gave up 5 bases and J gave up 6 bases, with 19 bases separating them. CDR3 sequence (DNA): TGTGCCAGCAGCCCTCCCTCCAGCGGAGATTCCGGGGAGCTGTTTTTT. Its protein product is CASSPPSSGDSGELFF.

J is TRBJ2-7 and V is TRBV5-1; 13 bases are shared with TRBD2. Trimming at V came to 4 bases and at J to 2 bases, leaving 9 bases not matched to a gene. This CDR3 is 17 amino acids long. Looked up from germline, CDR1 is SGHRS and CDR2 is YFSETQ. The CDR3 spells CASSIISGTSGAYEQYF. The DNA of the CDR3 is TGCGCCAGCAGCATAATTTCCGGGACTAGCGGGGCCTACGAGCAGTACTTC.

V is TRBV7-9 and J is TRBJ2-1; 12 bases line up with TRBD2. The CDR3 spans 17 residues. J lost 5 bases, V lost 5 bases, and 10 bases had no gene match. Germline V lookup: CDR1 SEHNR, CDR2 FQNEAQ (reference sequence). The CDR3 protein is CASSLPLAGGPDNEQFF. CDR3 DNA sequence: TGTGCCAGCAGCCTCCCCCTAGCGGGGGGGCCGGACAATGAGCAGTTCTTC. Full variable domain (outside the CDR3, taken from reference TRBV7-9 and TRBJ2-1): DTGVSQNPRHKITKRGQNVTFRCDPISEHNRLYWYRQTLGQGPEFLTYFQNEAQLEKSRLLSDRFSAERPKGSFSTLEIQRTEQGDSAMYLCASSLPLAGGPDNEQFFGPGTRLTVL.

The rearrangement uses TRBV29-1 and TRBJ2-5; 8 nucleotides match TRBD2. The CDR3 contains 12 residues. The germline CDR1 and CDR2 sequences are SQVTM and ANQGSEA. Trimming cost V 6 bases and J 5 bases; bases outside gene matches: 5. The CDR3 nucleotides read TGCAGCGTCCCGGGACTAGGGGAGACCCAGTACTTC. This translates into CSVPGLGETQYF.

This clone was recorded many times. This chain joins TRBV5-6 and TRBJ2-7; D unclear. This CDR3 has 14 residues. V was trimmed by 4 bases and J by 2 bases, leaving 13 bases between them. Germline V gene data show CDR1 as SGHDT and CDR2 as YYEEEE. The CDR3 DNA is TGTGCCAGCAGCCCCTATCCGGTCCCCTACGAGCAGTACTTC. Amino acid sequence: CASSPYPVPYEQYF.

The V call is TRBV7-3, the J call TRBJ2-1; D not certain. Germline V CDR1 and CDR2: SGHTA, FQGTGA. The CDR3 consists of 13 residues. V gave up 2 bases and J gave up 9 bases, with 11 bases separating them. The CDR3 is CASSLGWASEQFF. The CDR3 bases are TGTGCCAGCAGCTTAGGCTGGGCCAGTGAGCAGTTCTTC.

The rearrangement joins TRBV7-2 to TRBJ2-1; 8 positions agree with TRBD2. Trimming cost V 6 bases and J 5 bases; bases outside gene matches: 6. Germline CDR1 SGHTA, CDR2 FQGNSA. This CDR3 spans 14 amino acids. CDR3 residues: CASRRPAGDNEQFF. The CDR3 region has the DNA TGTGCCAGCAGGCGACCAGCGGGGGACAATGAGCAGTTCTTC. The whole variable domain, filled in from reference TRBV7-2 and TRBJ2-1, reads GAGVSQSPSNKVTEKGKDVELRCDPISGHTALYWYRQSLGQGLEFLIYFQGNSAPDKSGLPSDRFSAERTGGSVSTLTIQRTQQEDSAVYLCASRRPAGDNEQFFGPGTRLTVL.

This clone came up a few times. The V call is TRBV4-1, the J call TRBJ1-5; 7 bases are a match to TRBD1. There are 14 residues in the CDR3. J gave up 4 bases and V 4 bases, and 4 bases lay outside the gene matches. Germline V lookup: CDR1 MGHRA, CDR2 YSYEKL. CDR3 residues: CASSPRQGNQPQHF. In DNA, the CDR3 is TGCGCCAGCAGCCCCAGACAGGGTAATCAGCCCCAGCATTTT.

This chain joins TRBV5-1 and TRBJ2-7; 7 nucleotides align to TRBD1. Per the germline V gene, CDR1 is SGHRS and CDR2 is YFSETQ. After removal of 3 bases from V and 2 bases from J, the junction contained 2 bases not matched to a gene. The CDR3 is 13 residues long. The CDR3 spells CASSSGTAYEQYF. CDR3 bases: TGCGCCAGCAGCTCCGGGACAGCCTACGAGCAGTACTTC. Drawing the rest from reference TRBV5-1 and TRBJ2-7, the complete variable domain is KAGVTQTPRYLIKTRGQQVTLSCSPISGHRSVSWYQQTPGQGLQFLFEYFSETQRNKGNFPGRFSGRQFSNSRSEMNVSTLELGDSALYLCASSSGTAYEQYFGPGTRLTVT.

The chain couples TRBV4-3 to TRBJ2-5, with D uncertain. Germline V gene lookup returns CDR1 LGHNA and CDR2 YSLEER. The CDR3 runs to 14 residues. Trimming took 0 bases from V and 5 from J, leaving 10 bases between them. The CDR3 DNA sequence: TGCGCCAGCAGCCAAGATCTAATCCGGGAGACCCAGTACTTC. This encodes CASSQDLIRETQYF.

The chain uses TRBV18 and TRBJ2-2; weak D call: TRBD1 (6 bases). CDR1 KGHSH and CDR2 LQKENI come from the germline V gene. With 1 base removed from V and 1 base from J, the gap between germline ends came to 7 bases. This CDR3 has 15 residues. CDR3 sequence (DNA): TGTGCCAGCTCACCACAGGGGGTGAACACCGGGGAGCTGTTTTTT. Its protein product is CASSPQGVNTGELFF.

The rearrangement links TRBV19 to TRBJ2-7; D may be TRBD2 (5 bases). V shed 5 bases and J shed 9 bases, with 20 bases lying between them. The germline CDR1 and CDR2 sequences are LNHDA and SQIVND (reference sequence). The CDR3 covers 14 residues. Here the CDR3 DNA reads TGTGCCAGTAGTTCGAACGCACGGGGAGTCAGGCAGTACTTC. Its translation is CASSSNARGVRQYF.

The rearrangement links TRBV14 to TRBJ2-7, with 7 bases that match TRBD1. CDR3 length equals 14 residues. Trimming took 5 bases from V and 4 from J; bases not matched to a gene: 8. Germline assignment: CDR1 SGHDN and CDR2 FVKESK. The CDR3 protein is CASSRSQGVYEQYF. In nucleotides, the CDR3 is TGTGCCAGCAGCAGATCCCAGGGGGTTTACGAGCAGTACTTC.

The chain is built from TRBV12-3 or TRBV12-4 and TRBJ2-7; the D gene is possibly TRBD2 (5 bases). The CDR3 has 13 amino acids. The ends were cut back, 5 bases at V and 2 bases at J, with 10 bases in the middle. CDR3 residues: CASSPRGPYEQYF. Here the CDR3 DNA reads TGTGCCAGCAGTCCCCGAGGGCCCTACGAGCAGTACTTC.

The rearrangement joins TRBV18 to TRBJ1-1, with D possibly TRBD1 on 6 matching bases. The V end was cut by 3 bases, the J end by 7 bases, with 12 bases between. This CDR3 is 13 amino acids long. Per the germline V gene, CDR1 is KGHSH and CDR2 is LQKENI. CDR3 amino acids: CASSPQDSYEAFF. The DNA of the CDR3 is TGTGCCAGCTCACCCCAGGACAGTTATGAAGCTTTCTTT.

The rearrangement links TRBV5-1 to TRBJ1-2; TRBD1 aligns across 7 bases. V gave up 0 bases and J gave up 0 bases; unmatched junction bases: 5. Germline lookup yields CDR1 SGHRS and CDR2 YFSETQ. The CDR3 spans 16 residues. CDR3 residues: CASSLAGTDSNYGYTF. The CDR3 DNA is TGCGCCAGCAGCTTGGCCGGGACAGATTCTAACTATGGCTACACCTTC.

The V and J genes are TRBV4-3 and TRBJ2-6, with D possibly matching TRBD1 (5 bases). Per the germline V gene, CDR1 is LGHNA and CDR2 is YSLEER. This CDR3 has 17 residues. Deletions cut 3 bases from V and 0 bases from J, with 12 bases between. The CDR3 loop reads CASSQGLGNSGANVLTF. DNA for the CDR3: TGCGCCAGCAGCCAGGGGCTGGGGAACTCTGGGGCCAACGTCCTGACTTTC.